These T cell receptor beta chains were read from a single sample in a study of T cell repertoires in cytomegalovirus infection. These receptors have no identified antigens. TCRdb independently ran MiXCR on the reads; one entry per CDR3 protein. The table includes some 900,000 distinct CDR3 sequences, approximately 29% detected once. The sequencing used cultured CD8+ T cells from PBMCs, collected from culture after CMV antigen stimulation. These receptors all come from a human donor in good health (CMV status not recorded). Some clones in this sample may be carry-over from other donors' samples. Each CDR3 is given with its conserved first and last residue. The order of the fields is D gene, V gene, clone size, J gene, CDR3 protein, CDR3 DNA. D genes are given only for firm matches. A row's size may be missing; if present it is once, few, many or a size class.

d_call: NA; v_call: TRBV19; clone_size: NA; j_call: TRBJ1-2; cdr3_aa: CASTFLSDYGYTF; cdr3_nt: TGTGCCAGTACCTTCCTATCCGACTATGGCTACACCTTC
d_call: NA; v_call: TRBV4-3; clone_size: NA; j_call: TRBJ2-7; cdr3_aa: CASSQTMTGSYEQYF; cdr3_nt: TGCGCCAGCAGCCAAACAATGACAGGATCCTACGAGCAGTACTTC
d_call: NA; v_call: TRBV4-1; clone_size: NA; j_call: TRBJ1-2; cdr3_aa: CASRRRTADDYGYTF; cdr3_nt: TGCGCCAGCAGGAGAAGGACAGCAGACGACTATGGCTACACCTTC
d_call: NA; v_call: TRBV27; clone_size: NA; j_call: TRBJ1-1; cdr3_aa: CASSWTGGYHTEAFF; cdr3_nt: TGTGCCAGCAGCTGGACGGGGGGCTACCACACTGAAGCTTTCTTT
d_call: TRBD2; v_call: TRBV19; clone_size: few; j_call: TRBJ2-1; cdr3_aa: CASTPLAGGGGEQFF; cdr3_nt: TGTGCCAGTACCCCTCTAGCGGGGGGCGGGGGTGAGCAGTTCTTC
d_call: TRBD2; v_call: TRBV18; clone_size: NA; j_call: TRBJ2-7; cdr3_aa: CASSPLAGGPYEQYF; cdr3_nt: TGTGCCAGCTCACCATTGGCGGGGGGGCCCTACGAGCAGTACTTC
d_call: NA; v_call: TRBV5-3; clone_size: NA; j_call: TRBJ2-1; cdr3_aa: CASSSPERVTPYNEQFF; cdr3_nt: TGTGCCAGCAGCTCCCCGGAGAGGGTTACCCCCTACAATGAGCAGTTCTTC
d_call: TRBD1; v_call: TRBV7-9; clone_size: NA; j_call: TRBJ1-2; cdr3_aa: CASSYVLGGTENYGYTF; cdr3_nt: TGTGCCAGCAGCTACGTGCTGGGCGGGACAGAGAACTATGGCTACACCTTC
d_call: TRBD1; v_call: TRBV6-1; clone_size: NA; j_call: TRBJ2-2; cdr3_aa: CASTTGGSNTGELFF; cdr3_nt: TGTGCCAGCACTACAGGGGGGTCGAACACCGGGGAGCTGTTTTTT
d_call: TRBD1; v_call: TRBV6-4; clone_size: NA; j_call: TRBJ1-2; cdr3_aa: CASSVDRGSGYTF; cdr3_nt: TGTGCCAGCAGTGTTGACAGGGGATCTGGCTACACCTTC
d_call: TRBD1; v_call: TRBV12-3/TRBV12-4; clone_size: few; j_call: TRBJ1-1; cdr3_aa: CASSDDRATEAFF; cdr3_nt: TGTGCCAGCAGTGATGACAGGGCCACTGAAGCTTTCTTT
d_call: TRBD2; v_call: TRBV6-5; clone_size: NA; j_call: TRBJ2-5; cdr3_aa: CASSFWTSGGVETQYF; cdr3_nt: TGTGCCAGCAGTTTTTGGACTAGCGGGGGGGTAGAGACCCAGTACTTC
d_call: NA; v_call: TRBV14; clone_size: few; j_call: TRBJ1-1; cdr3_aa: CASGHRLNTEAFF; cdr3_nt: TGTGCCAGCGGCCACCGTCTAAACACTGAAGCTTTCTTT
d_call: NA; v_call: TRBV6-8; clone_size: NA; j_call: TRBJ2-3; cdr3_aa: CASSYSMGPFAGPPDTQYF; cdr3_nt: TGTGCCAGCAGTTACTCGATGGGGCCCTTTGCGGGGCCCCCGGATACGCAGTATTTT
d_call: NA; v_call: TRBV19; clone_size: few; j_call: TRBJ1-5; cdr3_aa: CASSFGPGNQPQHF; cdr3_nt: TGTGCCAGTAGTTTCGGACCTGGCAATCAGCCCCAGCATTTT
d_call: NA; v_call: TRBV6-2/TRBV6-3; clone_size: NA; j_call: TRBJ1-1; cdr3_aa: CASSYLTGEAFF; cdr3_nt: TGTGCCAGCAGTTACTTAACAGGAGAAGCTTTCTTT
d_call: NA; v_call: TRBV10-3; clone_size: NA; j_call: TRBJ1-2; cdr3_aa: CAISETDARNYGYTF; cdr3_nt: TGTGCCATCAGTGAGACGGACGCTAGAAACTATGGCTACACCTTC
d_call: NA; v_call: TRBV7-6; clone_size: many; j_call: TRBJ1-1; cdr3_aa: CASSPTTGTRMNTEAFF; cdr3_nt: TGTGCCAGCAGCCCAACGACGGGGACACGAATGAACACTGAAGCTTTCTTT
d_call: TRBD1; v_call: TRBV4-3; clone_size: NA; j_call: TRBJ1-1; cdr3_aa: CASSPDRGLMNTEAFF; cdr3_nt: TGCGCCAGCAGCCCGGACAGGGGCCTTATGAACACTGAAGCTTTCTTT
d_call: NA; v_call: TRBV11-2; clone_size: NA; j_call: TRBJ2-2; cdr3_aa: CASSPWEATGELFF; cdr3_nt: TGTGCCAGCAGCCCCTGGGAGGCCACCGGGGAGCTGTTTTTT
d_call: NA; v_call: TRBV10-3; clone_size: few; j_call: TRBJ1-5; cdr3_aa: CAISETDNQPQHF; cdr3_nt: TGTGCCATCAGTGAAACAGACAATCAGCCCCAGCATTTT
d_call: NA; v_call: TRBV7-4; clone_size: few; j_call: TRBJ1-4; cdr3_aa: CASSPTRGRDLLGTGEKLFF; cdr3_nt: TGTGCCAGCAGTCCTACAAGGGGAAGGGACCTCCTGGGGACGGGGGAAAAACTGTTTTTT
d_call: NA; v_call: TRBV7-4; clone_size: NA; j_call: TRBJ1-1; cdr3_aa: CASSSSGGGPTEAFF; cdr3_nt: TGTGCCAGCAGCTCATCCGGCGGGGGCCCCACTGAAGCTTTCTTT
d_call: TRBD2; v_call: TRBV7-3; clone_size: many; j_call: TRBJ2-1; cdr3_aa: CASSSLPPSAGGEHEQFF; cdr3_nt: TGTGCCAGCAGCTCCCTCCCCCCCTCAGCGGGGGGGGAGCATGAGCAGTTCTTC
d_call: NA; v_call: TRBV27; clone_size: NA; j_call: TRBJ1-1; cdr3_aa: CASSFQGWPEAFF; cdr3_nt: TGTGCCAGCAGTTTTCAGGGGTGGCCTGAAGCTTTCTTT
d_call: NA; v_call: TRBV7-3; clone_size: few; j_call: TRBJ1-1; cdr3_aa: CASSLAPADGSWGTEAFF; cdr3_nt: TGTGCCAGCAGCTTAGCACCGGCCGATGGGTCATGGGGCACTGAAGCTTTCTTT
d_call: TRBD1; v_call: TRBV9; clone_size: NA; j_call: TRBJ1-2; cdr3_aa: CASSTGTEWGYGYTF; cdr3_nt: TGTGCCAGCAGCACCGGGACAGAATGGGGCTATGGCTACACCTTC
d_call: TRBD2; v_call: TRBV7-6; clone_size: few; j_call: TRBJ2-1; cdr3_aa: CASLPGTIYMEQFF; cdr3_nt: TGTGCCAGCCTTCCTGGGACTATCTACATGGAGCAGTTCTTC